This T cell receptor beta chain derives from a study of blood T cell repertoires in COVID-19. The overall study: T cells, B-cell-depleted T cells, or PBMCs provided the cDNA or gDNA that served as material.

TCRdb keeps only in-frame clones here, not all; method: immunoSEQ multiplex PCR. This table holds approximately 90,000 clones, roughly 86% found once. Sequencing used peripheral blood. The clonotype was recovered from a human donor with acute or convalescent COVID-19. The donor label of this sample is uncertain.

The CDR3 nucleotides read TGTGCCAGCAGTTATCGTTTGGGGGGGGGCCCCAATGAGCAGTTCTTC. Protein: CASSYRLGGGPNEQFF. This chain uses TRBV6-2 or TRBV6-3 with TRBJ2-1; perhaps TRBD2 as D (7 bases). The CDR3 is 16 residues long. The V and J ends lost 3 bases and 6 bases respectively, with 18 bases between them. The germline V gene encodes CDR1 MNHEY and CDR2 SVGEGT.